This T cell receptor beta chain was documented in a study of T-cell reconstitution after alpha-beta-depleted transplantation in children. This clonotype turned up a few times. In germline, CDR1 is DFQATT, CDR2 SNEGSKA (reference sequence). The V segment lost 1 base and the J segment 1 base; nucleotides outside the gene matches: 8. This CDR3 comprises 16 residues. Using unique molecular identifiers, the investigators prepared the TCRbeta library. MiXCR, applied by TCRdb to the PCR reads, yields one record per CDR3 protein. The sample carries around 800,000 distinct CDR3 sequences, 15% to 20% recorded once.

The clonotype originates from a male patient between 10 and 17 years old who had a stem cell transplant for acute lymphoblastic leukemia, so the T cells may come from the graft donor. The rearrangement uses TRBV20-1 and TRBJ1-1; 8 nucleotides match TRBD1. Specimen: PBMCs, mostly from graft donor cells, collected 360 days after TCRalphabeta/CD19-depleted stem cell transplant. The CDR3 protein is CSARGYDRGRNTEAFF. The CDR3 DNA reads as TGCAGTGCTAGAGGGTATGACAGGGGAAGGAACACTGAAGCTTTCTTT.